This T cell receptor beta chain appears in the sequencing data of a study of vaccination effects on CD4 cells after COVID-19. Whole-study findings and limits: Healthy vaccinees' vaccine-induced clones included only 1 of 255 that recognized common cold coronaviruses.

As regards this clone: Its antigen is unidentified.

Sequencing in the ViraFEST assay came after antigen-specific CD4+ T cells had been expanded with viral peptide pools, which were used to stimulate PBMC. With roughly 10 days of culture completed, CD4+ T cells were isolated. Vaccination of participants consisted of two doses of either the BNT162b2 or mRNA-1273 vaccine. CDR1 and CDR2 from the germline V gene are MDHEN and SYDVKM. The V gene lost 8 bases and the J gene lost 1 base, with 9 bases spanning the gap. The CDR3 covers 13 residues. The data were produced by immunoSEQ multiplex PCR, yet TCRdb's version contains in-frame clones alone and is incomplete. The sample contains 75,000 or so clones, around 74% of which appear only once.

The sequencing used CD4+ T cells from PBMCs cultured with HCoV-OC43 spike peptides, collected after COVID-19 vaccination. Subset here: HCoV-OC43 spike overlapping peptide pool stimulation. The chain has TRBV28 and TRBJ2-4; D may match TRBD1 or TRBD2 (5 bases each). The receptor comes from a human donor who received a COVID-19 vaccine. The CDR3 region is CASEGLAKNIQYF. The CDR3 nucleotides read TGTGCCAGCGAGGGGCTCGCCAAAAACATTCAGTACTTC.